These 9 T cell receptor beta chains were sequenced from one sample in a study of blood T cell repertoires in COVID-19. This table comes from immunoSEQ multiplex PCR, and its TCRdb copy is limited to in-frame clones, with some not included. The data show about 200,000 clones, with around four fifths seen just once and about 20% held by the top ten. What was sequenced was peripheral blood. The origin of the receptors is a human donor in a cohort sampled during active COVID-19.

This clone appeared a single time. The CDR3 DNA is TGTGCCAGCAGCCTATCCGGGGAGCTGTTTTTT. Protein: CASSLSGELFF. V gene TRBV3-1 (or the pseudogene TRBV3-2) combines with J gene TRBJ2-2; D unresolved. Germline V gene sequence: CDR1 LGHDT, CDR2 YNNKEL (reference sequence). The length of the CDR3 is 11 residues. Trimming cost V 4 bases and J 6 bases, with 3 bases left between them.

The V call is TRBV2, the J call TRBJ2-5, with 9 bases that match TRBD2. The CDR3 is 15 residues long. Per germline, CDR1 SNHLY and CDR2 FYNNEI. Losses at the gene ends were 8 bases for V and 7 bases for J; bases not matched to a gene: 14. CDR3: CASDPRGGPQTTQYF. DNA for the CDR3: TGTGCCAGCGACCCGCGGGGGGGCCCTCAGACGACCCAGTACTTC.

The rearrangement uses TRBV13 and TRBJ2-1; 14 bases fit TRBD2. The CDR3 covers 18 residues. V gave up 0 bases and J gave up 8 bases; unmatched junction bases: 9. Germline V gene lookup returns CDR1 PRHDT and CDR2 FYEKMQ (reference sequence). CDR3 in amino acids: CASSLGGGLAGVRDEQFF. CDR3 bases: TGTGCCAGCAGCTTAGGGGGGGGACTAGCGGGAGTTCGGGATGAGCAGTTCTTC.

The V gene is TRBV21-1, the J gene TRBJ1-1; the D call in the table, TRBD1, was not verified against the DNA. TRBV21-1 is recorded as a pseudogene. The CDR3 has 16 amino acids. The CDR3 nucleotides read TGTGCCAGCAGCAAACCTACATGGGTCAGGGGAACTGAAGCTTTCTTT. This gives the protein CASSKPTWVRGTEAFF.

This chain links TRBV6-2 or TRBV6-3 with TRBJ1-2; D is undetermined. Trimming took 0 bases from V and 6 from J, leaving 8 bases between them. CDR1 and CDR2 from the germline V gene are MNHEY and SVGEGT. This CDR3 is built from 13 residues. In nucleotides, the CDR3 is TGTGCCAGCAGTTACTCGGTTTGGCATGGCTACACCTTC. This codes for CASSYSVWHGYTF.

V usage is TRBV20-1 and J usage is TRBJ1-1; unclear D gene. Between the trimmed V and J ends, which lost 6 bases and 3 bases, there was a span of 8 bases. CDR1 is DFQATT, CDR2 SNEGSKA, per germline (reference sequence). This CDR3 has 11 residues. CDR3 sequence: CSAEHHTEAFF. The CDR3 nucleotides are TGCAGTGCCGAACATCACACTGAAGCTTTCTTT.

The chain links TRBV10-1 to TRBJ1-1, with a tentative D call TRBD1 (6 bases). CDR1 is WNHNN, CDR2 SYGVQD, per germline (reference sequence). V was shortened by 0 bases and J by 6 bases, with 11 bases between the two germline ends. The CDR3 loop spans 14 amino acids. CDR3: CASSESGAGAEAFF. CDR3 sequence (DNA): TGCGCCAGCAGTGAGTCGGGGGCCGGCGCTGAAGCTTTCTTT.

V gene TRBV6-2 or TRBV6-3 combines with J gene TRBJ1-3; TRBD1 might be the D (6 bases). Germline CDR1 reads MNHEY; CDR2 reads SVGEGT. The V gene lost 0 bases and the J gene lost 4 bases, with 10 bases spanning the gap. The length of the CDR3 is 15 residues. The CDR3 loop is CASSYSGQIGNTIYF. Here the CDR3 DNA reads TGTGCCAGCAGTTACTCCGGACAGATAGGAAACACCATATATTTT.

The V and J genes are TRBV28 and TRBJ1-2; D possibly corresponds to TRBD1 (6 bases). The ends were cut back, 5 bases at V and 4 bases at J, with 11 bases in the middle. From germline, CDR1 is MDHEN and CDR2 SYDVKM. The CDR3 is 13 amino acids. The CDR3 DNA reads as TGTGCCAGCAGTAAGACAGGACCCTATGGCTACACCTTC. Protein sequence: CASSKTGPYGYTF.